This entry lists 17 T cell receptor beta chains sequenced from one sample in a study of T cell changes during pregnancy in multiple sclerosis. Data came from immunoSEQ multiplex PCR; TCRdb stores just in-frame clones and leaves some out. The sample records fewer than 60,000 clones, roughly 90% being singletons. This specimen consisted of peripheral blood, obtained in the second trimester of pregnancy. The receptors shown here come from a female donor with multiple sclerosis, enrolled in a pregnancy study.

The chain has TRBV6-1 and TRBJ1-4; possible D gene TRBD1, 6 bases. The CDR3 has 20 amino acids. The V gene's germline CDR1 is MNHNS and CDR2 SASEGT. V dropped 3 bases and J dropped 5 bases, with 28 bases sitting between them. CDR3 sequence: CASSDTGGRLPLWGNEKLFF. In DNA form, the CDR3 reads TGTGCCAGCAGTGACACCGGGGGGCGTCTGCCACTTTGGGGAAATGAAAAACTGTTTTTT.

The table lists this clone with a count of one. The chain recombines TRBV11-2 with TRBJ1-2; D gene unclear. Germline lookup yields CDR1 SGHAT and CDR2 FQNNGV. The CDR3 is 13 amino acids. Trimming took 1 base from V and 5 from J, leaving 8 bases between them. CDR3: CASSLAGLYGYTF. The DNA for the CDR3 is TGTGCCAGCAGCTTAGCAGGACTTTATGGCTACACCTTC.

V and J are TRBV6-5 and TRBJ1-2, with TRBD1 matching over 8 bases. The trim removed 5 bases at V and 5 bases at J, leaving 7 bases unmatched. There are 14 residues in the CDR3. CDR1 MNHEY and CDR2 SVGAGI come from the germline V gene. The CDR3 DNA sequence: TGTGCCAGCAGTACCCCAGGGGGCAGGTATGGCTACACCTTC. Encoded protein: CASSTPGGRYGYTF.

This clone was counted once. The J gene is TRBJ1-2, the V gene TRBV5-5; 8 bases are a match to TRBD1. The CDR3 is made up of 15 amino acids. V lost 2 bases, J lost 3 bases, and 6 bases stayed unmatched. Germline V lookup: CDR1 SGHKS, CDR2 YYEKEE (reference sequence). The CDR3: CASSLGQGRYYGYTF. The CDR3 DNA reads as TGTGCCAGCAGCTTAGGACAGGGCCGCTACTATGGCTACACCTTC. The variable domain in full, with the rest retrieved from reference TRBV5-5 and TRBJ1-2, is DAGVTQSPTHLIKTRGQQVTLRCSPISGHKSVSWYQQVLGQGPQFIFQYYEKEERGRGNFPDRFSARQFPNYSSELNVNALLLGDSALYLCASSLGQGRYYGYTFGSGTRLTVV.

As for this clone: The junction differs from germline at one of its ends, possibly a read error. The chain couples TRBV7-9 to TRBJ1-2; 7 bases fit TRBD1. The length of the CDR3 is 11 residues. Germline values: CDR1 SEHNR, CDR2 FQNEAQ (reference sequence). The CDR3 DNA reads TGTGCCAGCAGTCGCCAATCCGGGACAGACTTC. It yields the protein CASSRQSGTDF.

CDR3 residues: CASSQDGGAGGTYEQYF. Here the CDR3 DNA reads TGCGCCAGCAGCCAAGATGGAGGAGCGGGGGGTACCTACGAGCAGTACTTC. This chain joins TRBV4-3 and TRBJ2-7, with 9 nucleotides matching TRBD2. Germline V gives CDR1 LGHNA, CDR2 YSLEER. J was trimmed by 2 bases and V by 0 bases; bases with no gene match: 8. This CDR3 has 17 amino acids.

The chain is built from TRBV2 and TRBJ2-1; possible D gene TRBD2, 6 bases. The CDR3 has 15 amino acids. V shed 2 bases and J shed 4 bases, with 12 bases lying between them. Germline V gene data show CDR1 as SNHLY and CDR2 as FYNNEI. The CDR3 loop reads CASSEFRGDYNEQFF. As DNA, the CDR3 is TGTGCCAGCAGTGAATTCCGCGGGGATTACAATGAGCAGTTCTTC.

The chain combines TRBV5-6 with TRBJ2-3, with a weak D call TRBD2 (7 bases). Germline V CDR1 and CDR2: SGHDT, YYEEEE. The CDR3 loop spans 15 amino acids. V lost 7 bases and J lost 3, with 18 bases in between. CDR3 protein: CASQGLGGATDTQYF. In DNA, the CDR3 is TGTGCCAGCCAAGGTCTAGGGGGGGCGACAGATACGCAGTATTTT.

The CDR3 sequence is CASSLTGILNQPQHF. The CDR3, as DNA: TGTGCCAGCAGTCTGACAGGCATACTTAATCAGCCCCAGCATTTT. The chain is built from TRBV6-1 and TRBJ1-5, with D maybe TRBD1 (6 bases). The CDR3 runs 15 residues. Germline V gene lookup returns CDR1 MNHNS and CDR2 SASEGT. Trimming took 5 bases from V and 4 from J, leaving 15 bases between them.

CDR3 nucleotide sequence: TGCGCCAGCAGCTTGGCTGGGACAGGGGCCTACGAGCAGTACTTC. It codes for CASSLAGTGAYEQYF. The chain links TRBV5-1 to TRBJ2-7; the match to TRBD1 covers 10 bases. The CDR3 has 15 residues. Per germline, CDR1 SGHRS and CDR2 YFSETQ. The V and J ends lost 0 bases and 2 bases, in that order; junction bases with no gene match: 2. The full variable domain, rest sourced from reference TRBV5-1 and TRBJ2-7, is KAGVTQTPRYLIKTRGQQVTLSCSPISGHRSVSWYQQTPGQGLQFLFEYFSETQRNKGNFPGRFSGRQFSNSRSEMNVSTLELGDSALYLCASSLAGTGAYEQYFGPGTRLTVT.

The chain combines TRBV6-6 with TRBJ2-3; D call uncertain. Per germline, CDR1 MNHNY and CDR2 SVGAGI (reference sequence). V shed 6 bases and J shed 4 bases, with 5 bases lying between them. This CDR3 contains 11 residues. In DNA, the CDR3 is TGTGCCAGCAGGAGATCAGATACGCAGTATTTT. Translating it yields CASRRSDTQYF.

This clone showed up just once. The chain links TRBV7-8 to TRBJ2-7, with 8 bases matching TRBD1. Germline values: CDR1 SGHVS, CDR2 FQNEAQ. Germline trimming cut 7 bases from V and 6 bases from J; bases unmatched to any gene: 20. The CDR3 runs 17 residues. Here the CDR3 reads CASTAESKGTGKGEQYF. The CDR3 DNA sequence: TGTGCCAGCACCGCCGAATCTAAGGGGACAGGTAAGGGCGAGCAGTACTTC.

This clone showed up just once. The genes are TRBV28 and TRBJ1-5; possibly TRBD1 for D (6 bases). Between the trimmed V and J ends, which lost 5 bases and 6 bases, there was a span of 17 bases. Germline CDR1 is MDHEN and CDR2 is SYDVKM. The CDR3 has 15 residues. CDR3 amino acids: CASSPGRGPSQPQHF. CDR3 DNA: TGTGCCAGCAGTCCGGGCAGGGGACCAAGTCAGCCCCAGCATTTT.

The J gene is TRBJ1-6, the V gene TRBV9; D not resolved. This CDR3 is built from 13 residues. The germline V gene has CDR1 SGDLS and CDR2 YYNGEE. Trimming left V 3 bases short and J 6 bases short, with 7 bases between. CDR3 sequence reads: CASSAIINSPLHF. The CDR3 region has the DNA TGTGCCAGCAGCGCCATCATTAATTCACCCCTCCACTTT.

The genes are TRBV10-2 and TRBJ2-4; 14 bases are a match to TRBD2. The CDR3 runs 18 residues. CDR1 and CDR2 (germline): WSHSY, SAAADI. V lost 3 bases, J lost 8 bases, and 12 bases stayed unmatched. This CDR3 is CASSEGTSGGAWVDIQYF. In nucleotides, the CDR3 is TGCGCCAGCAGTGAAGGGACTAGCGGGGGCGCCTGGGTGGACATTCAGTACTTC.

A few counts support this clone. The same CDR3 also results from other DNA sequences found in this sample. The chain links TRBV7-3 to TRBJ1-1; D not certain. Deletions cut 0 bases from V and 1 base from J, with 6 bases between. Germline lookup yields CDR1 SGHTA and CDR2 FQGTGA. The CDR3 runs 14 residues. CDR3 bases: TGTGCCAGCAGCTTAACGGGAGGGAACACTGAAGCTTTCTTT. The encoded protein is CASSLTGGNTEAFF.

This chain links TRBV18 with TRBJ2-3; 14 nucleotides line up with TRBD2. The CDR3 covers 16 residues. The germline V gene encodes CDR1 KGHSH and CDR2 LQKENI. Trimming took 4 bases from V and 4 from J; bases not matched to a gene: 4. Here the CDR3 DNA reads TGTGCCAGCTCACAACCGGGACTAGCGGGGGCAGATACGCAGTATTTT. Translating gives CASSQPGLAGADTQYF.